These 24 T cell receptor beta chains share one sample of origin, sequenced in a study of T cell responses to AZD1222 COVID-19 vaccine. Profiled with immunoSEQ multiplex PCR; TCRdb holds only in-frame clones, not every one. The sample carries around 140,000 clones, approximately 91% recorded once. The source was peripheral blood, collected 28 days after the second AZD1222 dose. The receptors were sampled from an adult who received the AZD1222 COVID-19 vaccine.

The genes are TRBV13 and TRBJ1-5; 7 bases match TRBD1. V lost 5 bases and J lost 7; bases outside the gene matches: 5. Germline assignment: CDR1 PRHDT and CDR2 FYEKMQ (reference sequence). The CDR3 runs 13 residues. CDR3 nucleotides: TGTGCCAGCAGCCGTAACAGGGGCCAGCCCCAGCATTTT. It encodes CASSRNRGQPQHF. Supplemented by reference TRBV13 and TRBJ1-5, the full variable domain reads AAGVIQSPRHLIKEKRETATLKCYPIPRHDTVYWYQQGPGQDPQFLISFYEKMQSDKGSIPDRFSAQQFSDYHSELNMSSLELGDSALYFCASSRNRGQPQHFGDGTRLSIL.

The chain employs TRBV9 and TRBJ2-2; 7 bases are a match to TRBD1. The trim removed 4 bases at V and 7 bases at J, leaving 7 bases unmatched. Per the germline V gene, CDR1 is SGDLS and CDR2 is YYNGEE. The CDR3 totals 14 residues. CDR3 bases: TGTGCCAGCAGCCCACAGGGGATCATCGGGGAGCTGTTTTTT. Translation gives CASSPQGIIGELFF.

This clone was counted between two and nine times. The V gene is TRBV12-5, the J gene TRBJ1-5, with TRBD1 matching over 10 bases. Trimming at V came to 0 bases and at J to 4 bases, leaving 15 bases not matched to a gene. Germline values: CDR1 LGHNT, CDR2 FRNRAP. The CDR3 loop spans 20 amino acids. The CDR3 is CASGLVRGPEGQGFNQPQHF. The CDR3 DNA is TGTGCTAGTGGTTTGGTAAGGGGACCCGAGGGACAGGGGTTTAATCAGCCCCAGCATTTT. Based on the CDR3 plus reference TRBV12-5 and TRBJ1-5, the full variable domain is DARVTQTPRHKVTEMGQEVTMRCQPILGHNTVFWYRQTMMQGLELLAYFRNRAPLDDSGMPKDRFSAEMPDATLATLKIQPSEPRDSAVYFCASGLVRGPEGQGFNQPQHFGDGTRLSIL.

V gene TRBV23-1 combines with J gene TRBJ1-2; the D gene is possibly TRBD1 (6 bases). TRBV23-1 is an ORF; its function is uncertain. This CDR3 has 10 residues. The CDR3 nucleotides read TGCGTCCGGAGACAGGCTCGCTACACCTTC. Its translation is CVRRQARYTF.

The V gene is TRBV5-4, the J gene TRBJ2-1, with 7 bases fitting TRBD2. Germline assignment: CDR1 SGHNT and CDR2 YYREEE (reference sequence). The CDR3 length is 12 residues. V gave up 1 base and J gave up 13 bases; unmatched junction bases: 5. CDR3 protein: CASSLHGGSQFF. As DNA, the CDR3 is TGTGCCAGCAGCTTGCATGGCGGGAGTCAGTTCTTC.

The CDR3 sequence: CATTARWNTEAFF. The CDR3 DNA is TGTGCCACCACCGCTCGGTGGAACACTGAAGCTTTCTTT. The chain is built from TRBV15 and TRBJ1-1, with no clear D. There are 13 residues in the CDR3. CDR1 is LNHNV and CDR2 is YYDKDF in the germline V gene (reference sequence). V shed 7 bases and J shed 1 base, with 10 bases lying between them.

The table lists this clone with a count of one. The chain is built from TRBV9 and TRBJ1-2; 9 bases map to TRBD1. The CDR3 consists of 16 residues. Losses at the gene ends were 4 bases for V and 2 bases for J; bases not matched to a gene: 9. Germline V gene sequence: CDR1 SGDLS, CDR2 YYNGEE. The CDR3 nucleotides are TGTGCCAGCAGCCTGGACGGGACAGGGATCAACTATGGCTACACCTTC. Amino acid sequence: CASSLDGTGINYGYTF. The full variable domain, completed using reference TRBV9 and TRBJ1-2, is DSGVTQTPKHLITATGQRVTLRCSPRSGDLSVYWYQQSLDQGLQFLIQYYNGEERAKGNILERFSAQQFPDLHSELNLSSLELGDSALYFCASSLDGTGINYGYTFGSGTRLTVV.

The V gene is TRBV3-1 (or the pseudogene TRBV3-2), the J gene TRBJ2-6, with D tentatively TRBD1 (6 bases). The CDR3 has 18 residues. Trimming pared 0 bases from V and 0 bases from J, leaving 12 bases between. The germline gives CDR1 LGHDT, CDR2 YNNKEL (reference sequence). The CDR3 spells CASSQEWDTSSGANVLTF. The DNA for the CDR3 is TGTGCCAGCAGCCAAGAGTGGGACACCAGCTCTGGGGCCAACGTCCTGACTTTC.

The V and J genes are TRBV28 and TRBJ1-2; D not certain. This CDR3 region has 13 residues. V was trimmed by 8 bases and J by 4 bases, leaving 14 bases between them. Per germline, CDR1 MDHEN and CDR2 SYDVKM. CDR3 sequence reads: CASRAQTLYGYTF. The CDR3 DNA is TGTGCCAGCCGGGCCCAAACCCTCTATGGCTACACCTTC.

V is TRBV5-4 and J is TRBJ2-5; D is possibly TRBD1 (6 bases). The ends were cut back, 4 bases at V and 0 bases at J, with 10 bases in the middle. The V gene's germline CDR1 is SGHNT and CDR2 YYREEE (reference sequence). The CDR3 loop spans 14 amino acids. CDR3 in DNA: TGTGCCAGCAGCCAGGGGACGGACCAAGAGACCCAGTACTTC. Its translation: CASSQGTDQETQYF.

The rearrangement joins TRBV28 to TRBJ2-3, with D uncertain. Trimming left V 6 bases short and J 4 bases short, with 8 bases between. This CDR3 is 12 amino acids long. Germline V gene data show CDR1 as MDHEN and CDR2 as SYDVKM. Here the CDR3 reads CASSLIADTQYF. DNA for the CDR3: TGTGCCAGCAGCTTGATCGCAGATACGCAGTATTTT.

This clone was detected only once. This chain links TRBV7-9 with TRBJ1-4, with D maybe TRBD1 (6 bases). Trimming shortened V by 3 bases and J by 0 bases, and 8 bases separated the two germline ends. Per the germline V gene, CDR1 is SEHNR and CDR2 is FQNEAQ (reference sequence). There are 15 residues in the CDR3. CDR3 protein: CASSFQGSTNEKLFF. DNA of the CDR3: TGTGCCAGCAGCTTTCAGGGGTCAACTAATGAAAAACTGTTTTTT.

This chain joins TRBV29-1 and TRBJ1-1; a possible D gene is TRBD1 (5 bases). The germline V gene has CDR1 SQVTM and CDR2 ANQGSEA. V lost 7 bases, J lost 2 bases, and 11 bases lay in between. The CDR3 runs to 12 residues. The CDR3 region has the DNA TGCAGCGCTCGGGACTCTAACACTGAAGCTTTCTTT. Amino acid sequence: CSARDSNTEAFF.

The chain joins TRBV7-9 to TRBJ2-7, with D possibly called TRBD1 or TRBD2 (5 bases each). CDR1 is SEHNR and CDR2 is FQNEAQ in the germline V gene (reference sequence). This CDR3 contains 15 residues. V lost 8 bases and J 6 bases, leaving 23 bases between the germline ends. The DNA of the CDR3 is TGTGCCAGCGTTCCGCCAGGGAGCGGCCTTGGCGAGCAGTACTTC. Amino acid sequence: CASVPPGSGLGEQYF. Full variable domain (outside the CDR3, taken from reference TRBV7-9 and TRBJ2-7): DTGVSQNPRHKITKRGQNVTFRCDPISEHNRLYWYRQTLGQGPEFLTYFQNEAQLEKSRLLSDRFSAERPKGSFSTLEIQRTEQGDSAMYLCASVPPGSGLGEQYFGPGTRLTVT.

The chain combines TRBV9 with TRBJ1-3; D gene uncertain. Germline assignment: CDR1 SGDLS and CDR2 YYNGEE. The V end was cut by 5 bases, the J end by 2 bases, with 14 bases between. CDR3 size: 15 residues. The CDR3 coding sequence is TGTGCCAGCAGTCACGCATACAGAGCTGGAAACACCATATATTTT. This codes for CASSHAYRAGNTIYF.

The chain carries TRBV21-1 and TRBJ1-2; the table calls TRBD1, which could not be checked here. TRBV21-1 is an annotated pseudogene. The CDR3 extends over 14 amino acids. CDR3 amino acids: CASSNSPRAYGYTF. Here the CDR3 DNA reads TGTGCCAGCAGCAACTCCCCCAGGGCCTATGGCTACACCTTC.

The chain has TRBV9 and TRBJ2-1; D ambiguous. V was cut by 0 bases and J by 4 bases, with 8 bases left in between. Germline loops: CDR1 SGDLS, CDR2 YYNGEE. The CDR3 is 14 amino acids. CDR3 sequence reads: CASSVAGNYNEQFF. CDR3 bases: TGTGCCAGCAGCGTAGCTGGTAATTACAATGAGCAGTTCTTC.

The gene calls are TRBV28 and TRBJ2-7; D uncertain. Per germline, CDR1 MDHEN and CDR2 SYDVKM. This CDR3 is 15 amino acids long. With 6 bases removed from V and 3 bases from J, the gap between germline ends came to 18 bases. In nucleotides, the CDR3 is TGTGCCAGCAGCTTGAGACGGACGTTCTTCTACGAGCAGTACTTC. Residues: CASSLRRTFFYEQYF.

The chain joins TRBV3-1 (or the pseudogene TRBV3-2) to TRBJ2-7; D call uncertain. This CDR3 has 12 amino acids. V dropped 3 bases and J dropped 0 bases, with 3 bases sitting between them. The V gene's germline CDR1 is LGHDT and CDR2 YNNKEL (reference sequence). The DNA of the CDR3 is TGTGCCAGCAGCCATAGCTCCTACGAGCAGTACTTC. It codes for CASSHSSYEQYF.

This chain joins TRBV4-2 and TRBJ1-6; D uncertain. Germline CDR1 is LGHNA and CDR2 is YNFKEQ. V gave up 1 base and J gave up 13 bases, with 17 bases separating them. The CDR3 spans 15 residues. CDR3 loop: CASSQAGTAPRPLHF. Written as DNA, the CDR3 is TGTGCCAGCAGCCAAGCGGGAACAGCTCCTAGGCCCCTCCACTTT.

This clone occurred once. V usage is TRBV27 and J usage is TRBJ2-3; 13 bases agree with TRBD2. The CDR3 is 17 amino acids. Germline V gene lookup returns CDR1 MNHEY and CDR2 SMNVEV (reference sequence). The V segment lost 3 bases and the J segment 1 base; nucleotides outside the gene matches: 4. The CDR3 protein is CASSFRTSGGRTDTQYF. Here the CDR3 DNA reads TGTGCCAGCAGTTTCCGGACTAGCGGGGGACGCACAGATACGCAGTATTTT.

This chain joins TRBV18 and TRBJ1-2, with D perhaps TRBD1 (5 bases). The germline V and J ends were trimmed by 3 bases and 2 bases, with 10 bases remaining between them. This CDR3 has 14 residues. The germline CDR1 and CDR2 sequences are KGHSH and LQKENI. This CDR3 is CASSPQGRNYGYTF. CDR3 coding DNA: TGTGCCAGCTCACCCCAGGGCAGAAACTATGGCTACACCTTC.

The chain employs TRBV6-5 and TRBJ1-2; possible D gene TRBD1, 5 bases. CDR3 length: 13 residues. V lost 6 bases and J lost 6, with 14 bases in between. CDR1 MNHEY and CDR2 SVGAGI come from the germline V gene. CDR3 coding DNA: TGTGCCAGCAGATTCCAGGGTTGGGATGGCTACACCTTC. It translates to CASRFQGWDGYTF.

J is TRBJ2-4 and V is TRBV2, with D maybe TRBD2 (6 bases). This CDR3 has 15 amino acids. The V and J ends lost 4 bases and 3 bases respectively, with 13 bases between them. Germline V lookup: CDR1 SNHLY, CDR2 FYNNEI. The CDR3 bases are TGTGCCAGCAGTGCCGAGCGGGCGGACAAAAACATTCAGTACTTC. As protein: CASSAERADKNIQYF.